Listed below are T cell receptor beta chains from one sample, sequenced in a study of control samples from healthy donors and cancer patients. Repertoires were generated with immunoSEQ multiplex PCR, while TCRdb's copy carries only in-frame clones and drops some. This sample has some 130,000 clones; 80% to 95% occur once, and the top ten carry less than 7%. Sequencing input: blood. These receptors all stem from a man younger than 35 in good health. CDR3s include the opening cysteine and the closing phenylalanine or tryptophan.

cdr3_length	v_call	cdr3_aa
15	TRBV3-1/TRBV3-2	CASSPQGLNTGELFF
15	TRBV6-5	CASLRRGAPRETQYF
13	TRBV11-2	CASSPGGNQPQHF
14	TRBV4-1	CASRLPGGGTEAFF
12	TRBV11-2	CASSGTGDGYTF
16	TRBV11-2	CASRHGGGRRNTEAFF
13	TRBV5-1	CASSWVERETQYF
15	TRBV19	CASSIQGGSVQPQHF
13	TRBV12-3/TRBV12-4	CASSLIPGETQYF
12	TRBV11-2	CASRRPTNTQYF
15	TRBV19	CASSIDGPGFSPLHF
15	TRBV4-2	CASSQEAGLTDTQYF
17	TRBV19	CASSIVGGQSKAYGYTF
17	TRBV3-1/TRBV3-2	CASSQDPGGQGKYGYTF
15	TRBV7-6	CASSQAGANAPEAFF
14	TRBV7-2	CASSPRQGHYGYTF
13	TRBV19	CASSIGTSERKYF
14	TRBV2	CASSDPDRPYEQYF
16	TRBV10-1	CASSEERGPRWNIQYF
18	TRBV9	CASSVVRVGQFYNQPQHF
15	TRBV5-1	CASSPVGQPYNEQFF
15	TRBV19	CATSTGGSNTGELFF
15	TRBV5-4	CASSSSTGFNSPLHF
16	TRBV13	CASSLDTGAHNSPLHF
16	TRBV6-5	CASSYSGTGSGNTIYF
17	TRBV9	CASSAPTRGELQETQYF
15	TRBV9	CASSAQGENNSPLHF
13	TRBV7-9	CASSRGLAQPQHF
16	TRBV9	CASSATIREPNEKLFF
15	TRBV19	CASSGAGGGNEKLFF
15	TRBV27	CAAREMGRNTGELFF
14	TRBV16	CASSQWGHQETQYF
18	TRBV3-1/TRBV3-2	CASEIRREQGLSGNTIYF
15	TRBV4-1	CASSQVAGVSTEAFF
15	TRBV18	CASSPRTSGVETQYF
14	TRBV5-1	CASSLDGEAQPQHF
11	TRBV20-1	CSATNAPEAFF